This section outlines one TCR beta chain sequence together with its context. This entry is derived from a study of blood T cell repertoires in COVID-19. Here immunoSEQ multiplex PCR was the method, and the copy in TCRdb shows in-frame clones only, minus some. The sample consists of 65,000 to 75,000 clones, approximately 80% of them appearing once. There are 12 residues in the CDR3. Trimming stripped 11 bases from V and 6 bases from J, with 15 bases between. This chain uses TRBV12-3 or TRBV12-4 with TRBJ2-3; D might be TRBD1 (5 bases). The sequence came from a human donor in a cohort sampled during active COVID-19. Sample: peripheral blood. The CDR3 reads CASDGYRDTQYF. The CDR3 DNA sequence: TGTGCCTCGGATGGGTACAGGGATACGCAGTATTTT.